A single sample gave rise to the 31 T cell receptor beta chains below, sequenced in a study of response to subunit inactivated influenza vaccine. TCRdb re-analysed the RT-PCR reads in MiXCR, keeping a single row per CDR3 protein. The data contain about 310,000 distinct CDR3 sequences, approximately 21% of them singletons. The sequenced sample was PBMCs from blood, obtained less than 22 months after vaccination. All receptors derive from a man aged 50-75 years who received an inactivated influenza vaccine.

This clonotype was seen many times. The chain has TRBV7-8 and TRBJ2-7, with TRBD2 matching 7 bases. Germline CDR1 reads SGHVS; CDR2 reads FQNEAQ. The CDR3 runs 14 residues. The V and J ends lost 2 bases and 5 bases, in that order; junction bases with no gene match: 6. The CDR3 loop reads CASSLWGGPHEQYF. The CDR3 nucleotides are TGTGCCAGCAGCTTATGGGGAGGGCCCCACGAGCAGTACTTC.

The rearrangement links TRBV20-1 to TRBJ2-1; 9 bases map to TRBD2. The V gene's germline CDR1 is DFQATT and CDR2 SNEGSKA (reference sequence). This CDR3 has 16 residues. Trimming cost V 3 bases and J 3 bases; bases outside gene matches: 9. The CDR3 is CSASSREGSLYNEQFF. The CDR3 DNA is TGCAGTGCTAGTTCGCGGGAGGGTAGCCTCTACAATGAGCAGTTCTTC.

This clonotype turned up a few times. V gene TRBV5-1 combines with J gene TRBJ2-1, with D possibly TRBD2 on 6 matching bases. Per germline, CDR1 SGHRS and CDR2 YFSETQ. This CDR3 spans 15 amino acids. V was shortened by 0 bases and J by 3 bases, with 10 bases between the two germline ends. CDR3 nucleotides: TGCGCCAGCAGCTTGGACGGGGGTTTCTACAATGAGCAGTTCTTC. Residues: CASSLDGGFYNEQFF.

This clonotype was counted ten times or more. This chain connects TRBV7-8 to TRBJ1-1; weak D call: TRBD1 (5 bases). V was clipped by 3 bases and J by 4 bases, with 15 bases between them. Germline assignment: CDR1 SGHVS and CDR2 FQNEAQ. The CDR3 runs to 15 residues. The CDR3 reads CASSFQPGETTEAFF. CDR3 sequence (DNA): TGTGCCAGCAGCTTTCAGCCGGGGGAGACCACTGAAGCTTTCTTT.

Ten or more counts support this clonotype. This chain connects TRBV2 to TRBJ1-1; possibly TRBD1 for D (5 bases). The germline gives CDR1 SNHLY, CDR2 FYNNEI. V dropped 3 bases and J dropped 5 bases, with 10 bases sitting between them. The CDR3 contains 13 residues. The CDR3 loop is CASSDGRATEAFF. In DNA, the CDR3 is TGTGCCAGCAGTGACGGCAGGGCGACTGAAGCTTTCTTT.

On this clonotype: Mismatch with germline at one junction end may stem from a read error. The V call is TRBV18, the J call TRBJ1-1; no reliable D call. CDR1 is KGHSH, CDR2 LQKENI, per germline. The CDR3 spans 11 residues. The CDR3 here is CASSGNPEAFF. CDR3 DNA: TGTGCCAGCTCAGGGAACCCTGAAGCTTTCTTT.

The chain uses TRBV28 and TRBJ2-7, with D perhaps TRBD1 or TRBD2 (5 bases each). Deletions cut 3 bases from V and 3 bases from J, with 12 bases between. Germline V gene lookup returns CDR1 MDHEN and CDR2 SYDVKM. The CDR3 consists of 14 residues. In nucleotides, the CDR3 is TGTGCCAGCAGTTTCCCCGGGGACGTCTACGAGCAGTACTTC. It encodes CASSFPGDVYEQYF.

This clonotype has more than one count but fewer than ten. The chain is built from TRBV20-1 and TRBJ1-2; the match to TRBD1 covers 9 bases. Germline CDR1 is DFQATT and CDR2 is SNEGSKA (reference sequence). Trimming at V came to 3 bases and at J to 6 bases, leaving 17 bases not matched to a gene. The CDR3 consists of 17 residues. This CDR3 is CSASWVASGQGFHGYTF. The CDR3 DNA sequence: TGCAGTGCTAGTTGGGTTGCATCCGGACAGGGGTTCCATGGCTACACCTTC.

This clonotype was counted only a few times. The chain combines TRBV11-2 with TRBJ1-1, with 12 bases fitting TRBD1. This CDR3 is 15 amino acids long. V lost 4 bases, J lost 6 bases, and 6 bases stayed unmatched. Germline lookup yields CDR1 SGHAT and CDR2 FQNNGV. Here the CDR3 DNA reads TGTGCCAGCAGCTCTTACCGGGACAGGGGGCCTGAAGCTTTCTTT. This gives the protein CASSSYRDRGPEAFF.

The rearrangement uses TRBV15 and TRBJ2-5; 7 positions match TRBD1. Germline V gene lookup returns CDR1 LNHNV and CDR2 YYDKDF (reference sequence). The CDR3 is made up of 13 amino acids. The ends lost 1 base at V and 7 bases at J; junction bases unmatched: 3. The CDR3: CATSRGQGGTQYF. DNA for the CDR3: TGTGCCACCAGCAGAGGACAGGGTGGGACCCAGTACTTC. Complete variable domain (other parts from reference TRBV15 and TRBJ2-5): DAMVIQNPRYQVTQFGKPVTLSCSQTLNHNVMYWYQQKSSQAPKLLFHYYDKDFNNEADTPDNFQSRRPNTSFCFLDIRSPGLGDTAMYLCATSRGQGGTQYFGPGTRLLVL.

Written as DNA, the CDR3 is TGTGCCAGCAGAAAGACTAGCGGAGGCGGCGAGCAGTACTTC. Protein product: CASRKTSGGGEQYF. This sequence joins TRBV12-3 or TRBV12-4 and TRBJ2-7, with 9 bases lining up with TRBD2. The CDR3 totals 14 residues. After removal of 6 bases from V and 6 bases from J, the junction contained 9 bases not matched to a gene.

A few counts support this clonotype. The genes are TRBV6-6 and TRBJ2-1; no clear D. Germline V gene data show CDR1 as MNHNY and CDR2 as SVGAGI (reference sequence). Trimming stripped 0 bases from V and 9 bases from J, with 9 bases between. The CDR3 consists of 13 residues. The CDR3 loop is CASSYSKEVEQFF. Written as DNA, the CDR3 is TGTGCCAGCAGTTACTCGAAGGAAGTTGAGCAGTTCTTC.

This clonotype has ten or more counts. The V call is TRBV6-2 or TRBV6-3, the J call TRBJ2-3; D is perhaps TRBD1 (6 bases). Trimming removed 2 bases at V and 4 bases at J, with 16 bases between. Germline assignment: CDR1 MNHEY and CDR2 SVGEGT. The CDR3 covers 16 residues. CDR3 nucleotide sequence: TGTGCCAGCAGTTACGTACAGGGAGAGGTTTCAGATACGCAGTATTTT. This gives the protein CASSYVQGEVSDTQYF.

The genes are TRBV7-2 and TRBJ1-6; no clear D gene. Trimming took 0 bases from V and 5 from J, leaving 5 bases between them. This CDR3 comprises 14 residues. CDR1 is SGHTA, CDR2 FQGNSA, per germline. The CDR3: CASSLARDNSPLHF. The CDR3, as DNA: TGTGCCAGCAGCTTAGCCAGAGATAATTCACCCCTCCACTTT.

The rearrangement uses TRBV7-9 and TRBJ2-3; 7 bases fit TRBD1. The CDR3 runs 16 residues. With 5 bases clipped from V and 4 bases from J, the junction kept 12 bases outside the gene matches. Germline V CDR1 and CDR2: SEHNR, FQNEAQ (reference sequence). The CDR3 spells CASSVSGTASPDTQYF. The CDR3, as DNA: TGTGCCAGCAGCGTCTCCGGGACAGCTTCCCCAGATACGCAGTATTTT.

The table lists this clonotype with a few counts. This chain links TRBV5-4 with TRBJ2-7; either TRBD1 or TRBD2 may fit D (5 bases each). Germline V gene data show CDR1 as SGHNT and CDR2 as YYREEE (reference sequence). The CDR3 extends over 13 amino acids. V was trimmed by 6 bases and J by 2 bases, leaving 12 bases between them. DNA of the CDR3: TGTGCCAGCAACCGGGACGGAACCTACGAGCAGTACTTC. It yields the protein CASNRDGTYEQYF. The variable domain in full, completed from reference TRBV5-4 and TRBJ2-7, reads ETGVTQSPTHLIKTRGQQVTLRCSSQSGHNTVSWYQQALGQGPQFIFQYYREEENGRGNFPPRFSGLQFPNYSSELNVNALELDDSALYLCASNRDGTYEQYFGPGTRLTVT.

CDR3 nucleotides: TGTGCCAGCTCGCCAGCACAGGGGGTAGTTAATTCACCCCTCCACTTT. This encodes CASSPAQGVVNSPLHF. V usage is TRBV18 and J usage is TRBJ1-6, with 8 bases matching TRBD1. Per germline, CDR1 KGHSH and CDR2 LQKENI. There are 16 residues in the CDR3. V was pared by 6 bases and J by 6 bases, with 10 bases of the junction left unmatched.

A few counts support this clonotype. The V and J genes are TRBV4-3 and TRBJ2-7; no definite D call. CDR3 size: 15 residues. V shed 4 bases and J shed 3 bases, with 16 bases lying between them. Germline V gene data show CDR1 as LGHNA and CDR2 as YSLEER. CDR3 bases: TGCGCCAGCAGCCCCTCTCCGGGTTTTGGCTACGAGCAGTACTTC. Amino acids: CASSPSPGFGYEQYF.

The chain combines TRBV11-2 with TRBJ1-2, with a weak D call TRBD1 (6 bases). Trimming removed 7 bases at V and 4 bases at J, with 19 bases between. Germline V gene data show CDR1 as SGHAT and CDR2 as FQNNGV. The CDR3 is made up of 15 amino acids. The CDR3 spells CASTSPRRQVYGYTF. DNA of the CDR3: TGTGCCAGCACCTCACCCCGACGACAGGTCTATGGCTACACCTTC. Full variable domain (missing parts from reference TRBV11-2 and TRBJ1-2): EAGVAQSPRYKIIEKRQSVAFWCNPISGHATLYWYQQILGQGPKLLIQFQNNGVVDDSQLPKDRFSAERLKGVDSTLKIQPAKLEDSAVYLCASTSPRRQVYGYTFGSGTRLTVV.

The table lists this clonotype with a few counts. The CDR3 nucleotides read TGTGCCAGCAGCGAAAGGACAGGGCGTGGAAACACCATATATTTT. Encoded protein: CASSERTGRGNTIYF. The chain couples TRBV7-2 to TRBJ1-3; 8 nucleotides agree with TRBD1. Germline V lookup: CDR1 SGHTA, CDR2 FQGNSA. This CDR3 spans 15 amino acids. Unmatched junction bases numbered 6, after V lost 5 bases and J lost 3 bases.

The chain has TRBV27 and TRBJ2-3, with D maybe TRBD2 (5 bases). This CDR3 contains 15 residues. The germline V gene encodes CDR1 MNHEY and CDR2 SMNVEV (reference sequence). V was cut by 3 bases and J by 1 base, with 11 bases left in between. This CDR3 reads CASSFGERGTDTQYF. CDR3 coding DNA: TGTGCCAGCAGTTTCGGGGAGAGGGGCACAGATACGCAGTATTTT.

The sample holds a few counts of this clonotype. CDR3 sequence reads: CSARVNQGLNTEAFF. The CDR3, as DNA: TGCAGTGCTAGAGTTAATCAGGGGTTGAACACTGAAGCTTTCTTT. The genes are TRBV20-1 and TRBJ1-1; possibly TRBD1 for D (6 bases). CDR1 is DFQATT, CDR2 SNEGSKA, per germline (reference sequence). The CDR3 extends over 15 amino acids. V gave up 1 base and J gave up 0 bases, with 12 bases separating them.

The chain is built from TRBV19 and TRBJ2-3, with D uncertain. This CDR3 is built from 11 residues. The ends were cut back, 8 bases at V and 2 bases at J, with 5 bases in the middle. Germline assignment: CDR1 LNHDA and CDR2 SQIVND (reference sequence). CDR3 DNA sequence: TGTGCCAGTGCAACCACAGATACGCAGTATTTT. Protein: CASATTDTQYF. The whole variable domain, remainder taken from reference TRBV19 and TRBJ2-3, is DGGITQSPKYLFRKEGQNVTLSCEQNLNHDAMYWYRQDPGQGLRLIYYSQIVNDFQKGDIAEGYSVSREKKESFPLTVTSAQKNPTAFYLCASATTDTQYFGPGTRLTVL.

The CDR3 reads CASSLDGGLYEQYF. CDR3 sequence (DNA): TGTGCCAGCAGCCTGGATGGGGGGCTCTACGAGCAGTACTTC. The genes are TRBV7-9 and TRBJ2-7; D is possibly TRBD1 or TRBD2 (6 bases each). Deletions cut 5 bases from V and 3 bases from J, with 14 bases between. The CDR3 spans 14 residues. CDR1 and CDR2 from the germline V gene are SEHNR and FQNEAQ (reference sequence). Complete variable domain (other parts from reference TRBV7-9 and TRBJ2-7): DTGVSQNPRHKITKRGQNVTFRCDPISEHNRLYWYRQTLGQGPEFLTYFQNEAQLEKSRLLSDRFSAERPKGSFSTLEIQRTEQGDSAMYLCASSLDGGLYEQYFGPGTRLTVT.

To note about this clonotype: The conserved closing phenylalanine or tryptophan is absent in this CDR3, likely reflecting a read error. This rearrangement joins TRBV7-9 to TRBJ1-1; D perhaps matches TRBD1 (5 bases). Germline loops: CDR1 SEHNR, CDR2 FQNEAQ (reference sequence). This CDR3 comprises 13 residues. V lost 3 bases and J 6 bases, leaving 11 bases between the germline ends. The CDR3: CASSFSGGAEAFL. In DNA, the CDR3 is TGTGCCAGCAGCTTTAGCGGGGGAGCTGAAGCTTTCTTA.

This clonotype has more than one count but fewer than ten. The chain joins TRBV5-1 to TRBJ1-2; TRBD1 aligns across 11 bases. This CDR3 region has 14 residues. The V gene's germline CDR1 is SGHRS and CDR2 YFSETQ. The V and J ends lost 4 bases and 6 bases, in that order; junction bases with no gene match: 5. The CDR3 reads CASSTRTGGNGYTF. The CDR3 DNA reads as TGCGCCAGCAGCACACGGACAGGGGGCAATGGCTACACCTTC.

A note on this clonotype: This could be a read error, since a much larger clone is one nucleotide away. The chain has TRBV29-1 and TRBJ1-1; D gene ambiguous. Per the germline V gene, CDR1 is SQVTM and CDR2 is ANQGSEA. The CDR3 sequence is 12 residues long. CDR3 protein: CSVGGFNTEDFF. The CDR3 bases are TGCAGCGTTGGGGGATTTAACACTGAAGATTTCTTT.

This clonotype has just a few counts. CDR3 sequence (DNA): TGTGCCAGCAGTACAGGGGCCACCACAGATACGCAGTATTTT. It codes for CASSTGATTDTQYF. The V call is TRBV6-1, the J call TRBJ2-3, with 7 nucleotides matching TRBD1. This CDR3 comprises 14 residues. The trim removed 5 bases at V and 2 bases at J, leaving 4 bases unmatched. Germline CDR1 MNHNS, CDR2 SASEGT.

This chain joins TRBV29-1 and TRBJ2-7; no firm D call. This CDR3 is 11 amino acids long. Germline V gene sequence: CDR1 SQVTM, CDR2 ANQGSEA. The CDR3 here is CNPNPHHEQYF. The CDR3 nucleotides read TGCAACCCGAACCCACACCACGAGCAGTACTTC.

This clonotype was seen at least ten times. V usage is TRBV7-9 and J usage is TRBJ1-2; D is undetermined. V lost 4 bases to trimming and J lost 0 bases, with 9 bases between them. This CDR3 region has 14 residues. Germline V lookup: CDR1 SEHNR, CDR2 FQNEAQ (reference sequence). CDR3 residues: CASSSRRPNYGYTF. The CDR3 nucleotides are TGTGCCAGCAGCTCACGGAGGCCTAACTATGGCTACACCTTC.

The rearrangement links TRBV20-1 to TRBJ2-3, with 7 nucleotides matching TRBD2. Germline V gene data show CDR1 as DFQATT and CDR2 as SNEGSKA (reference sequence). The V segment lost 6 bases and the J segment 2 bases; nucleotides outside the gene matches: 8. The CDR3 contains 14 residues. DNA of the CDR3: TGCAGTGCCCCGACTAGCCAATCCACAGATACGCAGTATTTT. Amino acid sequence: CSAPTSQSTDTQYF.